This T cell receptor (beta chain) was sequenced for a study of T cell responses to AZD1222 COVID-19 vaccine (dated by TCRdb to about 2021). In the study overall: TCR sequencing covered roughly 230 trial participants: approximately 200 given two doses of AZD1222 and approximately 26 given two doses of MenACWY control vaccine. Trial participants were enrolled into age subgroups of 18-55, 56-69 and 70-plus years, which contained around 150, 28 and 57 TCR-sequenced participants, respectively. What the authors observed across the whole study: Conclusions about previously exposed vaccinees were limited because only a handful of AZD1222 recipients were SARS-CoV-2 seropositive at baseline. Because no day 14 peak-response samples were available, the repertoires could be characterized only after the peak T cell response. After two AZD1222 doses, both the breadth and the depth of spike-specific TCRs were significantly higher than at day 0 and than in MenACWY recipients. The 56-69-year group was small, and its depth increase did not reach significance, likely because of low power. Most participants were white British and females outnumbered males, and the authors suggested that clonal diversity may have been underestimated. The whole spike protein was spanned by vaccine-associated CD4 TCRs, and dominant responses were seen in regions 160-218 and 743-854. Reportedly, almost half of the unique spike-specific TCRs recognized epitopes lying outside the regions that are mutated in the B.1.351 and B.1.1.7 variants.

What the time point label conveys for this sample: about 28 days (+/-7) after the second vaccine dose. The meaning of the sample's treatment or condition label: meningococcal conjugate vaccine given as trial control. Vaccinee samples were obtained from the UK trials COV001 and COV002, which included a single-blind randomized controlled phase 2/3 trial of AZD1222 (ChAdOx1 nCoV-19) in healthy adults. For TCRbeta chain sequencing, PBMC samples were collected from trial participants at day 0 and at day 28 after the second dose. From the cysteine through the phenylalanine, the CDR3 covers 16 amino acids. The only DNA kept is the CDR3, 48 bases in frame from the first base. CDR1 SGHRS and CDR2 YFSETQ are derived from the germline V gene. The germline V and J ends show losses of 3 bases and 3 bases respectively, and no gene match explains 3 bases of the junction. The CDR3 regions of human TCRbeta chains were analyzed by immunosequencing. As for how the authors treated the data: TCRs in the repertoires were matched against a reference library of SARS-CoV-2-specific TCRs that had been generated with the MIRA antigen-specificity platform. Breadth was defined as the fraction of unique TCRs that were SARS-CoV-2-associated, and depth was defined as the fraction of total T cells that were SARS-CoV-2-associated. Each spike-specific TCR was assigned to its reactive spike region and to a CD4 or CD8 class using the MIRA data. Log10-transformed breadth and depth values were compared by one-way ANOVA with Sidak's multiple comparisons tests. TCRdb limited this immuneACCESS table to in-frame rearrangements with V and J called. A share of clones is missing; checked studies link under half to unresolved V genes, and the rest is unexplained. That table supplies the V and J calls and clone size; D and trimming were determined from the DNA. This sample holds some 150,000 clones; approximately 91% were observed only once. The top ten clones comprise under 5.5% of the sample.

This clone was counted a few times. Its antigen has not been determined. No base quality values were provided; no much bigger clone lies one nucleotide off. Recombination linked TRBV5-1 to TRBJ2-2, and TRBD2 matches 12 of the central bases. This sequence was found in an adult who received the MenACWY meningococcal vaccine as a control. The sample consisted of peripheral blood, taken 28 days after the second dose of the MenACWY control vaccine. The sequenced DNA: TGCGCCAGCAGCTCCGGGACTAGCGGGTACACCGGGGAGCTGTTTTTT. It translates to CASSSGTSGYTGELFF.